Given below is one T cell receptor (beta chain) in context. A much bigger clone sits one base away, suggesting this may be a read error. Alongside a J-beta primer mix, a sample-barcoded 5' primer served in a second PCR lasting about 7 to 12 cycles. TCRdb ran MiXCR on the 5' RACE reads and lists one entry per CDR3 protein. This sample has hundreds of thousands of distinct CDR3 sequences, with roughly 35% found just once. This record belongs to a study of blood T cells in healthy people across ages. Germline V gene lookup returns CDR1 DFQATT and CDR2 SNEGSKA (reference sequence). V lost 0 bases, J lost 7 bases, and 17 bases lay in between. CDR3 length: 15 amino acids.

Material for sequencing was blood. The clonotype originates from a young man in good health. The rearrangement uses TRBV20-1 and TRBJ2-3, with no clear D. The CDR3 loop is CSARDPSAHLNTQYF. For the CDR3, the DNA is TGCAGTGCTAGAGATCCCAGTGCCCACCTTAATACGCAGTATTTT.